Described below is a single T cell receptor (beta chain) sequence and its context. This sample stems from a study of PD-1 blockade in classical Hodgkin lymphoma. Trimming stripped 0 bases from V and 5 bases from J, with 18 bases between. This CDR3 is 17 amino acids long. CDR1 is SGDLS, CDR2 YYNGEE, per germline. As for time point: cycle 4 day 1 (C4D1), after more than five weeks of nivolumab. Relapse was seen in all patients after autologous stem cell transplantation, and brentuximab vedotin exposure was variable. Data came from immunoSEQ multiplex PCR; TCRdb stores just in-frame clones and leaves some out. Among 40,000 to 45,000 clones listed, approximately 67% were seen once.

The TCR originated in a human donor with classical Hodgkin lymphoma. The specimen comprised peripheral blood mononuclear cells (PBMCs), sampled before the fourth cycle of nivolumab. The rearrangement links TRBV9 to TRBJ2-1; D ambiguous. CDR3 in DNA: TGTGCCAGCAGCGTAGGAGGAACCCTCCTAGTAGACAATGAGCAGTTCTTC. Protein: CASSVGGTLLVDNEQFF.